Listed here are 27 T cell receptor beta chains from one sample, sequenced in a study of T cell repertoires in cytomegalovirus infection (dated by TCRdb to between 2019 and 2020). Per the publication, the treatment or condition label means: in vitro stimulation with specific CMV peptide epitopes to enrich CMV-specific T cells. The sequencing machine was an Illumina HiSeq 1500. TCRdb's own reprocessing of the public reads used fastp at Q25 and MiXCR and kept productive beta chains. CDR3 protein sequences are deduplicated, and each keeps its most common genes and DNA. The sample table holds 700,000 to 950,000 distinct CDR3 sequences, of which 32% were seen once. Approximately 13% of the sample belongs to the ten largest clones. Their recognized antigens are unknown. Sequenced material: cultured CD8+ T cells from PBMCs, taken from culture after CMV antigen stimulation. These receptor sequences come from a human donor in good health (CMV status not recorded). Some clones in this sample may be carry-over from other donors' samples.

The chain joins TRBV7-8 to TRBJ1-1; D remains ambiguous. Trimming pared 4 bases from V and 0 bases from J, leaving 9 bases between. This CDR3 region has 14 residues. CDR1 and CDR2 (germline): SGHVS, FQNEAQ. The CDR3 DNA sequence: TGTGCCAGCAGCTGGCGGACGGTGAACACTGAAGCTTTCTTT. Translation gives CASSWRTVNTEAFF.

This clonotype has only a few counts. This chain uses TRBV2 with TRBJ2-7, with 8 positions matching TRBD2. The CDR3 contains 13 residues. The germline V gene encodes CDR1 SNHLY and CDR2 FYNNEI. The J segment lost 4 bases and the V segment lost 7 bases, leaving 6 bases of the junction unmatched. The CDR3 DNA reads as TGTGCCAGCAAAGAGCGGGGGCAGTACGAGCAGTACGTC. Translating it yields CASKERGQYEQYV.

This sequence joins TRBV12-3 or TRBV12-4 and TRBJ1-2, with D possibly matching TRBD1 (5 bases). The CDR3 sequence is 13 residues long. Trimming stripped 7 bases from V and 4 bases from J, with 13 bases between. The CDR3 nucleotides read TGTGCCAGCACGGAGGGGAGGATCTATGGCTACACCTTC. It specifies CASTEGRIYGYTF.

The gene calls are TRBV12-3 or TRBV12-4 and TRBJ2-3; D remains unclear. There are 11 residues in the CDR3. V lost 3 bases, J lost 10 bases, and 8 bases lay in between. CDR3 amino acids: CASSFGVAQYF. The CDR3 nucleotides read TGTGCCAGCAGTTTTGGGGTCGCGCAGTATTTT.

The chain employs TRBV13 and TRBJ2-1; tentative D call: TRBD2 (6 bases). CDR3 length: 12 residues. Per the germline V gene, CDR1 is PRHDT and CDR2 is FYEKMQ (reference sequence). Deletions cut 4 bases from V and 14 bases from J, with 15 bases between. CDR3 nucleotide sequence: TGTGCCAGCAGCTCGCCGGGGCGGGGCGAGTTCTTC. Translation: CASSSPGRGEFF. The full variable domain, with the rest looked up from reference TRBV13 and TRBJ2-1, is AAGVIQSPRHLIKEKRETATLKCYPIPRHDTVYWYQQGPGQDPQFLISFYEKMQSDKGSIPDRFSAQQFSDYHSELNMSSLELGDSALYFCASSSPGRGEFFGPGTRLTVL.

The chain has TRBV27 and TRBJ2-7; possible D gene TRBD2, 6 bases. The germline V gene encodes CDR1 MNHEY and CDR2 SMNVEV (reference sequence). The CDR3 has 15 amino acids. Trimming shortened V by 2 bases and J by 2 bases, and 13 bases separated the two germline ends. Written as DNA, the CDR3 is TGTGCCAGCAGTTTACTCCGGGGGTCCACCTACGAGCAGTACTTC. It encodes CASSLLRGSTYEQYF.

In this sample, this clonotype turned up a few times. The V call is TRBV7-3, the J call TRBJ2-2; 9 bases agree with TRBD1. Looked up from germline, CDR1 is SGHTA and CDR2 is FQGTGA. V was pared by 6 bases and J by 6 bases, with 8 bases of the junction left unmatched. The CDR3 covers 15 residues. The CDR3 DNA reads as TGTGCCAGCAGTGCGGGACAGGGAAGAGCCGGGGAGCTGTTTTTT. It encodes CASSAGQGRAGELFF.

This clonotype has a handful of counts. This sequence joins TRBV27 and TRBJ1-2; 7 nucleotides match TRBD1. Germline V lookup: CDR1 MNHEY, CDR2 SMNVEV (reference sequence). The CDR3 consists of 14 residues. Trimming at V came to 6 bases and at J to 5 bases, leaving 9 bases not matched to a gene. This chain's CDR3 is CASSPGGRGYGYTF. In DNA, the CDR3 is TGTGCCAGCAGCCCAGGGGGTCGGGGGTATGGCTACACCTTC.

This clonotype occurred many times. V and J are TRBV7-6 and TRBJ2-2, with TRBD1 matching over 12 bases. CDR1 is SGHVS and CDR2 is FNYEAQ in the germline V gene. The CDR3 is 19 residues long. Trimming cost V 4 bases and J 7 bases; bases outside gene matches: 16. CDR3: CASSSPGQGATRGGGELFF. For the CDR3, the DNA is TGTGCCAGCAGCTCACCGGGACAGGGGGCAACCCGAGGTGGCGGGGAGCTGTTTTTT.

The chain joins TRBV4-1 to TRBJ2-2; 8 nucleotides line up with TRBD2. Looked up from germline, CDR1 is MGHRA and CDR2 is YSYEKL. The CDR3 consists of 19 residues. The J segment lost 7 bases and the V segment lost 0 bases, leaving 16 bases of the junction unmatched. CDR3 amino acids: CASSQDPLFSGAVYGELFF. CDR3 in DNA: TGCGCCAGCAGCCAAGATCCTTTATTTAGCGGGGCGGTTTACGGGGAGCTGTTTTTT.

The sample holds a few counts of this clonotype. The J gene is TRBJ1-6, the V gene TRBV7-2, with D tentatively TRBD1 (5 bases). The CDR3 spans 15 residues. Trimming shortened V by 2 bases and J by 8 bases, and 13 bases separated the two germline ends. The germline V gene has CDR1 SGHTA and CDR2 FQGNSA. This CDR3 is CASSLRGDGDSPLHF. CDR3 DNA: TGTGCCAGCAGCTTACGAGGGGACGGAGATTCACCCCTCCACTTT.

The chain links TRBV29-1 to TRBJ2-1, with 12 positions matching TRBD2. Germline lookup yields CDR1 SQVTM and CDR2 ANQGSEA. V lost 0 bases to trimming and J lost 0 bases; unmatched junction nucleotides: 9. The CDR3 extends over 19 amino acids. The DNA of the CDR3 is TGCAGCGTTGAAGACCATGGACTAGCGGGAACTGACTCCTACAATGAGCAGTTCTTC. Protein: CSVEDHGLAGTDSYNEQFF.

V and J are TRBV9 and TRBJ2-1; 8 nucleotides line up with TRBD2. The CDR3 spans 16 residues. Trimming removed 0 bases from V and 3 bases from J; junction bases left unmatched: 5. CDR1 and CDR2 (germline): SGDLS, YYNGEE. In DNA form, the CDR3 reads TGTGCCAGCAGCGTAGGTAGCGGGGCCCTCTACAATGAGCAGTTCTTC. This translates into CASSVGSGALYNEQFF.

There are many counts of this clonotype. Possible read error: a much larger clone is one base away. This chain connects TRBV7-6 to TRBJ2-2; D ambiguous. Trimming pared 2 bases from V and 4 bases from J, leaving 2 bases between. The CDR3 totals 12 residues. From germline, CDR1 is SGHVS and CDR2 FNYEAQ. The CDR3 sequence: CASSLITGELFF. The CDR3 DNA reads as TGTGCCAGCAGCTTAATCACCGGGGAGCTGTTTTTT.

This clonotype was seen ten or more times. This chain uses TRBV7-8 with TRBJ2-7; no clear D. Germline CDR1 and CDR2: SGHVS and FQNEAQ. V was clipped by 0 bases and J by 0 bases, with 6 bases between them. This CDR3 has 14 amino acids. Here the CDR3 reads CASSLADNSYEQYF. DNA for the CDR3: TGTGCCAGCAGCTTAGCTGACAACTCCTACGAGCAGTACTTC.

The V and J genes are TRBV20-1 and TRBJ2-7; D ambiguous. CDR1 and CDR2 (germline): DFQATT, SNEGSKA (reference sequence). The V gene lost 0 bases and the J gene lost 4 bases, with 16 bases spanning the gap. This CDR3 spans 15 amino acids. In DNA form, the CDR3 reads TGCAGTGCTAGAGATGTGGAAGGGATTTCTTACGAGCAGTACTTC. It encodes CSARDVEGISYEQYF.

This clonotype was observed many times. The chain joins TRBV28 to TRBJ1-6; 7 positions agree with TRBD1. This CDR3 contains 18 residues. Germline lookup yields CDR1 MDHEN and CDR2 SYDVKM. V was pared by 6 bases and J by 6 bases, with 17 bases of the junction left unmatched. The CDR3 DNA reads TGTGCCAGCAGGCACAGGGGAATCGACGAGGGCATTAATTCACCCCTCCACTTT. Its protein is CASRHRGIDEGINSPLHF.

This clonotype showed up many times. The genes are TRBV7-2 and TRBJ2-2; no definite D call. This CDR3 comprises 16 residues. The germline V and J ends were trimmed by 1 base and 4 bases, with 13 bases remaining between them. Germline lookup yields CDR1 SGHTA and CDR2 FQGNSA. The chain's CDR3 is CASSLDGLPATGELFF. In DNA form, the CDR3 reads TGTGCCAGCAGCTTAGATGGCCTTCCCGCCACCGGGGAGCTGTTTTTT.

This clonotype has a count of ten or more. The CDR3 region has the DNA TGCAGTGCTAGTATCACTAGGGTAACTTCCTACAATGAGCAGTTCTTC. It yields the protein CSASITRVTSYNEQFF. The chain recombines TRBV20-1 with TRBJ2-1; TRBD2 might be the D (5 bases). CDR1 is DFQATT, CDR2 SNEGSKA, per germline (reference sequence). With 3 bases removed from V and 1 base from J, the gap between germline ends came to 16 bases. The CDR3 extends over 16 amino acids.

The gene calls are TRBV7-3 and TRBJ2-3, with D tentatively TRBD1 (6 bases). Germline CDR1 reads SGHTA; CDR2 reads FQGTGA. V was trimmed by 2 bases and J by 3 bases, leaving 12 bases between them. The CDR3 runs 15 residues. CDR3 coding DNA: TGTGCCAGCAGCTTAGCAAACAGGGAGACAGATACGCAGTATTTT. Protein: CASSLANRETDTQYF.

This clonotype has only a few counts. For the CDR3, the DNA is TGTGCCAGCTCACCCTACAGGGAGTCTGCTGATGGCTACACCTTC. The encoded protein is CASSPYRESADGYTF. V usage is TRBV18 and J usage is TRBJ1-2; possible D gene TRBD1, 6 bases. V dropped 3 bases and J dropped 6 bases, with 17 bases sitting between them. The CDR3 is made up of 15 amino acids. CDR1 is KGHSH and CDR2 is LQKENI in the germline V gene. The variable domain in full, completed from reference TRBV18 and TRBJ1-2, reads NAGVMQNPRHLVRRRGQEARLRCSPMKGHSHVYWYRQLPEEGLKFMVYLQKENIIDESGMPKERFSAEFPKEGPSILRIQQVVRGDSAAYFCASSPYRESADGYTFGSGTRLTVV.

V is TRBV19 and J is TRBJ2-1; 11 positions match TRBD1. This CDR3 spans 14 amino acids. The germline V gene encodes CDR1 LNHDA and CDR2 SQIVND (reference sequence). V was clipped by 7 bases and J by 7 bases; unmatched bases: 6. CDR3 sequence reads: CASIGTGGRNEQFF. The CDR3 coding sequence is TGTGCCAGTATTGGGACAGGGGGAAGGAATGAGCAGTTCTTC.

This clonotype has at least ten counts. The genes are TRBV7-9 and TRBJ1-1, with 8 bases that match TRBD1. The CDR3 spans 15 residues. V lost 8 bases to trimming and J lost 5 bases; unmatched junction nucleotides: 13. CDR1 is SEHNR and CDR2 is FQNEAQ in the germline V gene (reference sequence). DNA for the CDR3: TGTGCCAGCTTTTTCAGGGGGCACCAGGGGACTGAAGCTTTCTTT. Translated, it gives CASFFRGHQGTEAFF.

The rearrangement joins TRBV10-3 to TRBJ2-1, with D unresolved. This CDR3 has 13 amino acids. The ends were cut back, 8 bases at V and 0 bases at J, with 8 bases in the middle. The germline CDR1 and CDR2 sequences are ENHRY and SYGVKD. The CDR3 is CAIAESSYNEQFF. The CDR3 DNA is TGTGCCATCGCGGAGAGCTCCTACAATGAGCAGTTCTTC.

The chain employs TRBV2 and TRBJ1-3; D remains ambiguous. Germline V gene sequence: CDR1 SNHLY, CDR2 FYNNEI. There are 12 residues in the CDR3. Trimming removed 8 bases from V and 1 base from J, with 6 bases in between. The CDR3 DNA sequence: TGTGCCAGCCCGGAGTCTGGAAACACCATATATTTT. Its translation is CASPESGNTIYF. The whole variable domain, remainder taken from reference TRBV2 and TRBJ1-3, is EPEVTQTPSHQVTQMGQEVILRCVPISNHLYFYWYRQILGQKVEFLVSFYNNEISEKSEIFDDQFSVERPDGSNFTLKIRSTKLEDSAMYFCASPESGNTIYFGEGSWLTVV.

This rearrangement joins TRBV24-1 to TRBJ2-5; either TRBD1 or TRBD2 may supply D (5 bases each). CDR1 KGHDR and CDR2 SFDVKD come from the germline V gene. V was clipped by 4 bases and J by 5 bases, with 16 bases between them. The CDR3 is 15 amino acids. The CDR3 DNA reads TGTGCCACCAGTGACTCAGGGTTAGGAGGCGAGACCCAGTACTTC. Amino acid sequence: CATSDSGLGGETQYF.

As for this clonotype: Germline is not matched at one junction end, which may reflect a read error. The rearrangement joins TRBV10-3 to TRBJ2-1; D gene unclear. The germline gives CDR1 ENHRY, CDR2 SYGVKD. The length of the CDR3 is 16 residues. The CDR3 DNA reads TGTGTCATCAGTGACCCCCGAGGCGCCGCCTACAATGAGCAGTTCTTC. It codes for CVISDPRGAAYNEQFF.